This TCR beta chain was identified in a study of siplizumab effects on memory and regulatory T cells. Study results and caveats: Siplizumab significantly lowered the alloreactive sequences that could be traced to unstimulated CD4+ memory cells. Researchers could map only a minor fraction of alloreactive clones to unstimulated subsets.

With respect to this clone: Its cognate antigen is unknown.

The repertoire was sequenced with immunoSEQ multiplex PCR; TCRdb's copy has only in-frame clones and lacks some. The table has around 94,000 clones, roughly 92% seen once. The CDR3 is 17 residues long. Germline CDR1 LNHDA, CDR2 SQIVND (reference sequence). After removal of 6 bases from V and 3 bases from J, the junction contained 13 bases not matched to a gene. Material for sequencing was CD4+ T cells sorted from blood. The chain combines TRBV19 with TRBJ1-2; TRBD1 matches at 10 bases. This TCR was recovered from a human donor in good health. This CDR3 is CASRPGGQGLFYYGYTF. Written as DNA, the CDR3 is TGTGCCAGTAGGCCCGGGGGACAGGGGCTCTTTTACTATGGCTACACCTTC.